This T cell receptor (beta chain) originates from a study of T cell responses to AZD1222 COVID-19 vaccine. Study-wide results and caveats: Spike-specific TCRs gained breadth and depth after people received two AZD1222 doses. Females outnumbered males among donors, who were mostly white British; clonal diversity was possibly underestimated.

This CDR3 comprises 13 residues. V lost 3 bases, J lost 1 base, and 7 bases lay in between. The germline gives CDR1 LGHNA, CDR2 YSLEER. Method: immunoSEQ multiplex PCR; TCRdb's copy keeps in-frame clones and lacks some. The table shows approximately 89,000 clones, with about 91% occurring only once. For this clone: Antigen unknown.

The TCR comes from an adult in good health. This chain connects TRBV4-3 to TRBJ2-7; D may be TRBD1 (5 bases). Material: peripheral blood, obtained on day 0 of AZD1222 vaccination. In DNA, the CDR3 is TGCGCCAGCAGCCATGCAGGGTCCTACGAGCAGTACTTC. Its protein product is CASSHAGSYEQYF.